Presented here are 24 T cell receptor beta chains from one specimen sequenced in a study of blood T cell repertoires in COVID-19. Profiling relied on immunoSEQ multiplex PCR, and the TCRdb table lists in-frame clones only, not all of them. The sample yields 190,000 or so clones, 80% to 90% seen once. Sequenced sample: peripheral blood. Source of these receptors: a woman under 30 who had recovered from COVID-19.

The chain has TRBV3-1 (or the pseudogene TRBV3-2) and TRBJ1-3; no reliable D call. CDR3 length: 13 amino acids. V gave up 1 base and J gave up 4 bases, with 5 bases separating them. The germline V gene encodes CDR1 LGHDT and CDR2 YNNKEL (reference sequence). The CDR3, as DNA: TGTGCCAGCAGCCAAGGAGCCGGAAACACCATATATTTT. Translating it yields CASSQGAGNTIYF.

The V call is TRBV11-2, the J call TRBJ1-1; unclear D gene. The V gene lost 0 bases and the J gene lost 5 bases, with 13 bases spanning the gap. Germline values: CDR1 SGHAT, CDR2 FQNNGV. CDR3 length: 15 residues. The CDR3 DNA sequence: TGTGCCAGCAGCTTAGAGCGCAGGTCCAGTACTGAAGCTTTCTTT. This translates into CASSLERRSSTEAFF.

This clone was observed once. The chain employs TRBV3-1 (or the pseudogene TRBV3-2) and TRBJ2-3, with 10 bases matching TRBD2. Trimming cost V 5 bases and J 3 bases; bases outside gene matches: 8. The CDR3 extends over 16 amino acids. Germline V CDR1 and CDR2: LGHDT, YNNKEL (reference sequence). The CDR3 nucleotides read TGTGCCAGCAGCATACGAGCGGGAGGGTTAACAGATACGCAGTATTTT. Translation gives CASSIRAGGLTDTQYF.

This chain uses TRBV5-5 with TRBJ2-5; TRBD1 aligns across 9 bases. The V segment lost 3 bases and the J segment 0 bases; nucleotides outside the gene matches: 3. The CDR3 is 15 residues long. Germline-derived CDR1 and CDR2 are SGHKS and YYEKEE (reference sequence). The CDR3, as DNA: TGTGCCAGCAGCTGGGACAGGGTTTACCAAGAGACCCAGTACTTC. It codes for CASSWDRVYQETQYF.

As to this clone: At one boundary the junction diverges from the germline segment, which might be a read error. V usage is TRBV13 and J usage is TRBJ2-5; 12 positions agree with TRBD2. This CDR3 spans 15 amino acids. The germline V gene encodes CDR1 PRHDT and CDR2 FYEKMQ (reference sequence). The CDR3 reads CASSVGLAGMETQYF. The CDR3 nucleotides read TGTGCCAGCAGCGTAGGACTAGCGGGGATGGAGACCCAGTACTTC.

CDR3 loop: CASSVGEGRGSPLHF. Here the CDR3 DNA reads TGTGCCAGCAGCGTAGGGGAGGGACGGGGTTCACCCCTCCACTTT. V gene TRBV9 combines with J gene TRBJ1-6; a possible D gene is TRBD1 (5 bases). Germline-derived CDR1 and CDR2 are SGDLS and YYNGEE. The CDR3 is 15 residues long. V gave up 0 bases and J gave up 9 bases, with 13 bases separating them.

V is TRBV4-3 and J is TRBJ1-5, with 7 bases fitting TRBD1. With V trimmed by 0 bases and J by 6 bases, 5 bases remained unmatched. The CDR3 extends over 15 amino acids. The germline gives CDR1 LGHNA, CDR2 YSLEER. DNA for the CDR3: TGCGCCAGCAGCCAAGATGGAGGGGGCAGTCAGCCCCAGCATTTT. This gives the protein CASSQDGGGSQPQHF.

V usage is TRBV5-6 and J usage is TRBJ2-5; 10 bases line up with TRBD1. With 5 bases clipped from V and 6 bases from J, the junction kept 7 bases outside the gene matches. CDR1 and CDR2 from the germline V gene are SGHDT and YYEEEE. The CDR3 loop spans 14 amino acids. DNA for the CDR3: TGTGCCAGCAGTCGGAGACAGGGGGCAAAGACCCAGTACTTC. Its protein is CASSRRQGAKTQYF.

J is TRBJ1-2 and V is TRBV7-2; the D gene is possibly TRBD1 (5 bases). Germline CDR1 reads SGHTA; CDR2 reads FQGNSA. V gave up 1 base and J gave up 6 bases, with 15 bases separating them. CDR3 size: 15 residues. The CDR3: CASSLELVWGDGYTF. The CDR3 DNA follows: TGTGCCAGCAGCTTAGAATTGGTCTGGGGCGATGGCTACACCTTC.

In its sample, this clone was seen once. The chain uses TRBV25-1 and TRBJ2-5; 11 bases are a match to TRBD2. Germline values: CDR1 MGHDK, CDR2 SYGVNS. V dropped 4 bases and J dropped 4; count of bases not matched to a gene: 2. The CDR3 covers 14 residues. The DNA of the CDR3 is TGTGCCAGCAGTGTAGCGGGAGGGAGAGAGACCCAGTACTTC. It specifies CASSVAGGRETQYF.

This clone came up once. The chain employs TRBV12-3 or TRBV12-4 and TRBJ2-1; D gene ambiguous. V shed 4 bases and J shed 5 bases, with 9 bases lying between them. The CDR3 extends over 13 amino acids. The CDR3, as DNA: TGTGCCAGCAGTTATCCCCCCGACAATGAGCAGTTCTTC. Protein sequence: CASSYPPDNEQFF.

This chain links TRBV19 with TRBJ2-1; D not certain. V was clipped by 2 bases and J by 0 bases, with 8 bases between them. The CDR3 covers 15 residues. Germline-derived CDR1 and CDR2 are LNHDA and SQIVND (reference sequence). CDR3 DNA: TGTGCCAGTAGTATAAGCTCGAACTCCTACAATGAGCAGTTCTTC. It specifies CASSISSNSYNEQFF.

V is TRBV6-5 and J is TRBJ1-1, with D unclear. In germline, CDR1 is MNHEY, CDR2 SVGAGI. Trimming stripped 0 bases from V and 3 bases from J, with 14 bases between. CDR3 size: 16 residues. The CDR3 is CASSYSSGSSYTEAFF. Here the CDR3 DNA reads TGTGCCAGCAGTTACTCATCAGGCAGTTCCTACACTGAAGCTTTCTTT.

This clone occurred once. The V and J genes are TRBV5-4 and TRBJ1-2, with a possible D match to TRBD1 (5 bases). V lost 1 base to trimming and J lost 5 bases, with 12 bases between them. The CDR3 sequence is 14 residues long. CDR1 is SGHNT and CDR2 is YYREEE in the germline V gene (reference sequence). In DNA form, the CDR3 reads TGTGCCAGCAGCTTGCTCGGCAGGACATATGGCTACACCTTC. This encodes CASSLLGRTYGYTF.

The chain carries TRBV5-1 and TRBJ2-3, with 9 bases matching TRBD1. V lost 4 bases and J lost 2; bases outside the gene matches: 11. CDR1 and CDR2 from the germline V gene are SGHRS and YFSETQ. The CDR3 spans 17 residues. The CDR3 DNA is TGCGCCAGCAGCCAGGTCCCGGGACAGGGCTACACAGATACGCAGTATTTT. This sequence encodes CASSQVPGQGYTDTQYF.

The chain employs TRBV7-9 and TRBJ2-3; D unclear. The CDR3 contains 13 residues. Germline V gives CDR1 SEHNR, CDR2 FQNEAQ (reference sequence). V was shortened by 3 bases and J by 2 bases, with 6 bases between the two germline ends. The CDR3 DNA reads as TGTGCCAGCAGCTTTGAGGACACAGATACGCAGTATTTT. This sequence encodes CASSFEDTDTQYF. Full variable domain (missing parts from reference TRBV7-9 and TRBJ2-3): DTGVSQNPRHKITKRGQNVTFRCDPISEHNRLYWYRQTLGQGPEFLTYFQNEAQLEKSRLLSDRFSAERPKGSFSTLEIQRTEQGDSAMYLCASSFEDTDTQYFGPGTRLTVL.

This chain uses TRBV7-3 with TRBJ1-6; tentative D call: TRBD1 (5 bases). There are 15 residues in the CDR3. The germline V gene encodes CDR1 SGHTA and CDR2 FQGTGA. Trimming took 1 base from V and 9 from J, leaving 13 bases between them. CDR3 residues: CASSLNSGLGSPLHF. Written as DNA, the CDR3 is TGTGCCAGCAGCTTAAACTCAGGGCTAGGTTCACCCCTCCACTTT.

The rearrangement joins TRBV25-1 to TRBJ2-1, with 10 bases that match TRBD2. J lost 5 bases, V lost 3 bases, and 7 bases had no gene match. Looked up from germline, CDR1 is MGHDK and CDR2 is SYGVNS. This CDR3 has 16 residues. The chain's CDR3 is CASSDTAGGPHNEQFF. CDR3 in DNA: TGTGCCAGCAGTGATACAGCGGGAGGGCCCCACAATGAGCAGTTCTTC.

The CDR3 loop reads CASSEASGGYNEQFF. The CDR3 coding sequence is TGTGCCAGCAGTGAGGCTAGCGGAGGCTACAATGAGCAGTTCTTC. J is TRBJ2-1 and V is TRBV6-1; 7 nucleotides align to TRBD2. The CDR3 loop spans 15 amino acids. Germline assignment: CDR1 MNHNS and CDR2 SASEGT. V lost 3 bases to trimming and J lost 3 bases; unmatched junction nucleotides: 5.

The chain is built from TRBV18 and TRBJ2-3; 7 nucleotides match TRBD2. The germline V gene has CDR1 KGHSH and CDR2 LQKENI. V shed 6 bases, J shed 8 bases, and the junction held 11 bases outside the gene matches. The CDR3 contains 14 residues. This chain's CDR3 is CASSPGTKGGTQYF. The CDR3 DNA follows: TGTGCCAGCTCGCCTGGGACTAAGGGCGGTACGCAGTATTTT.

The rearrangement links TRBV5-4 to TRBJ2-1; D might be TRBD2 (5 bases). The V and J ends lost 0 bases and 6 bases respectively, with 13 bases between them. The CDR3 consists of 15 residues. CDR1 is SGHNT and CDR2 is YYREEE in the germline V gene (reference sequence). The CDR3 DNA is TGTGCCAGCAGCTTGGGCCCTGGGAGTACCAATGAGCAGTTCTTC. Protein: CASSLGPGSTNEQFF.

This clone was found once. As DNA, the CDR3 is TGTGCCAGCACCGAGACAGGTTCCTCCTCGCAGTACGTC. Protein: CASTETGSSSQYV. This chain connects TRBV6-5 to TRBJ2-7, with D tentatively TRBD1 (6 bases). V was trimmed by 7 bases and J by 9 bases, leaving 19 bases between them. This CDR3 contains 13 residues. Germline-derived CDR1 and CDR2 are MNHEY and SVGAGI.

DNA of the CDR3: TGTGCCAGCACGAAGGGGAGCAATCAGCCCCAGCATTTT. Translating it yields CASTKGSNQPQHF. The rearrangement links TRBV12-3 or TRBV12-4 to TRBJ1-5, with D maybe TRBD1 (5 bases). The length of the CDR3 is 13 residues. Trimming shortened V by 7 bases and J by 1 base, and 8 bases separated the two germline ends.

This chain links TRBV4-3 with TRBJ2-4, with D perhaps matching TRBD2 (5 bases). The CDR3 length is 17 residues. Germline V gives CDR1 LGHNA, CDR2 YSLEER. Trimming removed 0 bases at V and 6 bases at J, with 18 bases between. This CDR3 reads CASSQDGRGRGGNIQYF. Written as DNA, the CDR3 is TGCGCCAGCAGCCAAGATGGGCGAGGGAGAGGAGGAAACATTCAGTACTTC.